The 28 T cell receptor beta chains listed next were all sequenced from one sample in a study of graft-versus-host responses after intestinal transplantation. TCRdb keeps only in-frame clones here, not all; method: immunoSEQ multiplex PCR. The sample lists tens of thousands of clones, about 79% occurring once. No antigen has been identified for these receptors. This material consisted of unstimulated CD8+ T cells sorted from spleen or lymph node cells, taken before intestinal transplant. The source is a human donor who received an intestinal transplant.

DNA for the CDR3: TGTGCCAGCAGCACTACTAGCGGGGGAGCTAGCACAGATACGCAGTATTTT. It encodes CASSTTSGGASTDTQYF. The chain has TRBV7-3 and TRBJ2-3; TRBD2 matches at 11 bases. The CDR3 runs to 17 residues. The germline gives CDR1 SGHTA, CDR2 FQGTGA. The J segment lost 0 bases and the V segment lost 5 bases, leaving 7 bases of the junction unmatched.

The count of this clone is one. The chain employs TRBV18 and TRBJ2-5; 8 bases are a match to TRBD1. This CDR3 comprises 14 residues. J lost 5 bases, V lost 3 bases, and 5 bases had no gene match. The germline V gene encodes CDR1 KGHSH and CDR2 LQKENI. CDR3 nucleotides: TGTGCCAGCTCACCTGGACAGGGTATGGAGACCCAGTACTTC. It yields the protein CASSPGQGMETQYF.

This chain uses TRBV7-9 with TRBJ2-1; a possible D gene is TRBD1 (6 bases). The ends were cut back, 4 bases at V and 3 bases at J, with 16 bases in the middle. CDR1 and CDR2 from the germline V gene are SEHNR and FQNEAQ (reference sequence). The CDR3 spans 16 residues. The CDR3 loop reads CASSSTVGTNYNEQFF. The CDR3, as DNA: TGTGCCAGCAGCTCTACCGTCGGGACAAACTACAATGAGCAGTTCTTC.

V is TRBV30 and J is TRBJ1-5, with TRBD1 as a possible D gene (6 bases). V lost 5 bases, J lost 15 bases, and 20 bases lay in between. The CDR3 consists of 12 residues. Germline loops: CDR1 GTSNPN, CDR2 SVGIG (reference sequence). The chain's CDR3 is CAWGPRDMGLHF. CDR3 sequence (DNA): TGTGCCTGGGGACCCCGGGACATGGGATTGCATTTT. The full variable domain, in which reference TRBV30 and TRBJ1-5 provide the parts outside the CDR3, is SQTIHQWPATLVQPVGSPLSLECTVEGTSNPNLYWYRQAAGRGLQLLFYSVGIGQISSEVPQNLSASRPQDRQFILSSKKLLLSDSGFYLCAWGPRDMGLHFGDGTRLSIL.

The chain uses TRBV4-1 and TRBJ2-2; 8 bases match TRBD1. CDR1 is MGHRA and CDR2 is YSYEKL in the germline V gene. The J segment lost 4 bases and the V segment lost 7 bases, leaving 11 bases of the junction unmatched. This CDR3 has 16 residues. CDR3 residues: CASNPRGQAFTGELFF. DNA for the CDR3: TGCGCCAGCAACCCCAGGGGACAGGCGTTCACCGGGGAGCTGTTTTTT.

The V call is TRBV28, the J call TRBJ1-5; 8 bases are a match to TRBD1. V was pared by 3 bases and J by 7 bases, with 11 bases of the junction left unmatched. The germline CDR1 and CDR2 sequences are MDHEN and SYDVKM. CDR3 length: 16 amino acids. This CDR3 is CASSFLSGGAGQPQHF. The CDR3 DNA follows: TGTGCCAGCAGTTTTTTGTCAGGGGGCGCCGGGCAGCCCCAGCATTTT.

V usage is TRBV4-1 and J usage is TRBJ2-7; 9 bases agree with TRBD2. Germline V CDR1 and CDR2: MGHRA, YSYEKL. The CDR3 runs 15 residues. With 1 base clipped from V and 3 bases from J, the junction kept 4 bases outside the gene matches. The CDR3 sequence: CASSQVPRGGYEQYF. In DNA, the CDR3 is TGCGCCAGCAGCCAAGTTCCGCGGGGGGGCTACGAGCAGTACTTC.

The CDR3 coding sequence is TGTGCCAGCAGTTTTTTAGCTGCTAGCGGGAGGGATGAGCAGTTCTTC. This translates into CASSFLAASGRDEQFF. The chain joins TRBV28 to TRBJ2-1; 12 positions match TRBD2. The V and J ends lost 3 bases and 8 bases, in that order; junction bases with no gene match: 8. Germline assignment: CDR1 MDHEN and CDR2 SYDVKM. CDR3 length equals 16 residues.

This clone was picked up a small number of times. The chain carries TRBV7-9 and TRBJ2-1, with 9 positions matching TRBD2. Germline lookup yields CDR1 SEHNR and CDR2 FQNEAQ (reference sequence). Unmatched junction bases numbered 12, after V lost 3 bases and J lost 9 bases. This CDR3 has 16 residues. For the CDR3, the DNA is TGTGCCAGCAGCTTCACCCTAGCGGGATTGGGGAGTGAGCAGTTCTTC. Residues: CASSFTLAGLGSEQFF.

Worth noting for this clone: One junction end disagrees with the germline gene, perhaps due to a read error. The V call is TRBV7-7, the J call TRBJ2-7, with D uncertain. CDR1 is SSHAT and CDR2 is FNYEAQ in the germline V gene (reference sequence). The CDR3 length is 13 residues. CDR3 residues: CASSLGRFYEQYF. Here the CDR3 DNA reads TGTGCTAGCAGCTTAGGCCGGTTCTACGAGCAGTACTTC.

This clone came up once. DNA for the CDR3: TGTGCCAGCAGTTTCCTAGGGGCGGGGGACACTGAAGCTTTCTTT. Its translation is CASSFLGAGDTEAFF. The V call is TRBV27, the J call TRBJ1-1; D may be TRBD1 (5 bases). This CDR3 comprises 15 residues. Trimming took off 3 bases at V and 3 bases at J, with 14 bases between the two ends. CDR1 and CDR2 (germline): MNHEY, SMNVEV (reference sequence).

The rearrangement links TRBV13 to TRBJ2-7, with TRBD2 identical over 7 bases. The CDR3 is made up of 18 amino acids. With V trimmed by 1 base and J by 0 bases, 12 bases remained unmatched. CDR1 and CDR2 (germline): PRHDT, FYEKMQ (reference sequence). The CDR3 region has the DNA TGTGCCAGCAGCTTAGTAGTCGGGCCTAGCGGTGCCTCCTACGAGCAGTACTTC. Amino acids: CASSLVVGPSGASYEQYF.

The gene calls are TRBV19 and TRBJ1-5, with 9 bases that match TRBD1. In germline, CDR1 is LNHDA, CDR2 SQIVND (reference sequence). Trimming at V came to 5 bases and at J to 0 bases, leaving 2 bases not matched to a gene. This CDR3 has 15 residues. CDR3 residues: CASSWDRASNQPQHF. The DNA of the CDR3 is TGTGCCAGTAGTTGGGACAGGGCTAGCAATCAGCCCCAGCATTTT.

Only one count was recorded for this clone. This rearrangement joins TRBV6-5 to TRBJ2-5; 7 bases are shared with TRBD2. The CDR3 runs to 14 residues. CDR1 and CDR2 (germline): MNHEY, SVGAGI. V dropped 5 bases and J dropped 6; count of bases not matched to a gene: 9. The CDR3 DNA follows: TGTGCCAGCAGTGGACTCGCGGGAGAAAAGACCCAGTACTTC. This gives the protein CASSGLAGEKTQYF.

The V gene is TRBV7-2, the J gene TRBJ2-7; 13 positions agree with TRBD2. The germline V gene encodes CDR1 SGHTA and CDR2 FQGNSA. The length of the CDR3 is 17 residues. After removal of 1 base from V and 7 bases from J, the junction contained 10 bases not matched to a gene. Here the CDR3 reads CASSLEILAGGPSEQYF. Here the CDR3 DNA reads TGTGCCAGCAGCTTAGAGATACTAGCGGGAGGGCCCAGTGAGCAGTACTTC.

This sequence joins TRBV27 and TRBJ1-6; 9 nucleotides align to TRBD1. This CDR3 has 14 amino acids. The junction had 4 bases not matched to a gene; V was cut back by 5 bases and J by 8 bases. Germline-derived CDR1 and CDR2 are MNHEY and SMNVEV (reference sequence). CDR3 in amino acids: CASSGWTGDSPLHF. The DNA for the CDR3 is TGTGCCAGCAGTGGGTGGACAGGGGATTCACCCCTCCACTTT.

This clone appeared a single time. This sequence joins TRBV6-1 and TRBJ2-3; a weak D match, TRBD1 (6 bases). The CDR3 length is 15 residues. V was pared by 3 bases and J by 0 bases, with 10 bases between. From germline, CDR1 is MNHNS and CDR2 SASEGT. CDR3 in DNA: TGTGCCAGCAGTGAGGTCAGGGGAAGCACAGATACGCAGTATTTT. Translating it yields CASSEVRGSTDTQYF.

V and J are TRBV12-1 and TRBJ2-7; the DNA was not used to check the table's D call, TRBD1. TRBV12-1 is shown as a pseudogene. The CDR3 has 17 residues. The CDR3 nucleotides are TGTGCCAGCAGCTTTGTGTGTGGGCCCCACACATTCTACGAGCAGTACTTC. As protein: CASSFVCGPHTFYEQYF.

This chain connects TRBV28 to TRBJ2-5, with TRBD1 matching over 11 bases. The V gene end was trimmed by 6 bases and the J gene end by 3 bases; junction bases not matched to a gene: 6. This CDR3 is built from 15 residues. Germline lookup yields CDR1 MDHEN and CDR2 SYDVKM. Here the CDR3 reads CASSYRDRGEETQYF. CDR3 DNA sequence: TGTGCCAGCAGCTATCGGGACAGGGGGGAAGAGACCCAGTACTTC.

The chain uses TRBV5-5 and TRBJ2-3; D unresolved. V was cut by 1 base and J by 7 bases, with 13 bases left in between. The germline V gene encodes CDR1 SGHKS and CDR2 YYEKEE (reference sequence). The CDR3 is made up of 14 amino acids. CDR3 region: CASSLFSFGHTQYF. In nucleotides, the CDR3 is TGTGCCAGCAGCTTGTTCTCATTTGGCCATACGCAGTATTTT.

The rearrangement links TRBV11-2 to TRBJ2-7, with a weak D call TRBD1 (6 bases). The CDR3 totals 14 residues. CDR1 SGHAT and CDR2 FQNNGV come from the germline V gene. The germline V and J ends were trimmed by 1 base and 2 bases, with 9 bases remaining between them. CDR3 coding DNA: TGTGCCAGCAGCTTAGTGGACAGAACCTACGAGCAGTACTTC. It translates to CASSLVDRTYEQYF.

J is TRBJ2-7 and V is TRBV11-2, with 9 bases aligning to TRBD2. Germline V gene sequence: CDR1 SGHAT, CDR2 FQNNGV. The CDR3 runs 17 residues. V shed 5 bases, J shed 2 bases, and the junction held 13 bases outside the gene matches. CDR3 in amino acids: CASSPWGSGSLAYEQYF. For the CDR3, the DNA is TGTGCCAGCAGCCCCTGGGGTAGCGGGAGTCTGGCCTACGAGCAGTACTTC.

V usage is TRBV4-1 and J usage is TRBJ2-7; 8 bases are a match to TRBD1. Trimming took 1 base from V and 13 from J; bases not matched to a gene: 15. Germline CDR1 reads MGHRA; CDR2 reads YSYEKL. This CDR3 has 15 amino acids. The CDR3 coding sequence is TGCGCCAGCAGCCAAGCCCCCTCCAGGGGGCTAGGGCAATACTTC. As protein: CASSQAPSRGLGQYF.

The chain has TRBV28 and TRBJ1-2, with D hard to call. Trimming took 2 bases from V and 0 from J, leaving 7 bases between them. Germline-derived CDR1 and CDR2 are MDHEN and SYDVKM. The CDR3 has 14 amino acids. The CDR3 protein is CASSLATANYGYTF. The CDR3 DNA sequence: TGTGCCAGCAGTTTAGCGACTGCTAACTATGGCTACACCTTC.

The V and J genes are TRBV9 and TRBJ2-7, with 9 positions matching TRBD1. CDR1 and CDR2 (germline): SGDLS, YYNGEE. V shed 3 bases, J shed 4 bases, and the junction held 5 bases outside the gene matches. This CDR3 is built from 14 residues. CDR3 protein: CASSETGGGYEQYF. CDR3 sequence (DNA): TGTGCCAGCAGCGAGACAGGGGGTGGATACGAGCAGTACTTC.

The rearrangement joins TRBV29-1 to TRBJ2-7; a possible D gene is TRBD2 (5 bases). CDR3 length equals 12 residues. V shed 7 bases and J shed 6 bases, with 16 bases lying between them. Germline lookup yields CDR1 SQVTM and CDR2 ANQGSEA. DNA for the CDR3: TGCAGCGCCACCGGAGGCTTGGGCGAGCAGTACTTC. Its translation is CSATGGLGEQYF.

The chain uses TRBV6-1 and TRBJ2-2, with 9 bases identical to TRBD1. The germline V gene encodes CDR1 MNHNS and CDR2 SASEGT. J gave up 3 bases and V 5 bases, and 1 base lay outside the gene matches. This CDR3 region has 14 residues. In DNA form, the CDR3 reads TGTGCCAGCAGTTGGACAGGGGACACCGGGGAGCTGTTTTTT. Its protein product is CASSWTGDTGELFF.

The V call is TRBV21-1, the J call TRBJ2-7; the listed D gene, TRBD2, was not tested against the DNA. TRBV21-1 is listed as a pseudogene. The CDR3 loop spans 14 amino acids. CDR3: CASSKGRSPYEQYF. For the CDR3, the DNA is TGTGCCAGCAGCAAAGGGCGGAGCCCCTACGAGCAGTACTTC.